The next 2 T cell receptor beta chains were all read from a single sample in a study of TET2 disruption in CD19-targeted CAR T cells (dated by TCRdb to the late 2010s). Antigen specificity for these receptors is unknown. What this sample's treatment or condition label stands for: autologous CTL019 cells: CD19 CAR with 4-1BB and CD3 zeta domains. The library was prepared using the immunoSEQ multiplex PCR assay. TCRdb re-hosts the immuneACCESS table, in-frame sequences only. Its copies lack some clones; in the studies checked, an unresolved V gene accounts for under half of them, and the cause for the rest is not known. The sample's clone listing holds around 27,000 clones. The ten largest clones take up approximately 2% of the sample. The sample in question was CD8- CAR+ T cells sorted from cultured blood T cells, obtained for CD19 CAR T cell therapy. The meaning of the sample's cell subset or site label: CD8-negative CAR-positive T cells from the infusion product. The receptors were sampled from a man in his 70s with chronic lymphocytic leukemia.

Concerning this clone: Read data end 3 residues before the CDR3 end; the end is taken from the germline J gene. The chain carries TRBV20-1 and TRBJ2-5; D is possibly TRBD2 (6 bases). The germline CDR1 and CDR2 sequences are DFQATT and SNEGSKA (reference sequence). Trimming shortened V by 6 bases and J by 7 bases, and 15 bases separated the two germline ends. CDR3 length: 12 amino acids. The part of the CDR3 DNA that was read is TGCAGTGCCCCGAGCGGGTCCGCGACC. Its translation is CSAPSGSAT. The full CDR3 protein is CSAPSGSATQYF.

CDR3 loop: CASSLEGTGQTEAFF. Partial CDR3 DNA: TGTGCCAGCAGCTTAGAAGGGACAGGGCAGACTGAA. V and J are TRBV7-9 and TRBJ1-1; 9 bases are shared with TRBD1. Sequencing ends 3 residues short of the CDR3 end; the germline J gene provides the rest. Looked up from germline, CDR1 is SEHNR and CDR2 is FQNEAQ (reference sequence). The junction had 5 bases not matched to a gene; V was cut back by 1 base and J by 5 bases. This CDR3 has 15 residues.